This T cell receptor beta chain emerged from a study of identifying expanded T cells in peripheral blood. Method: immunoSEQ multiplex PCR; TCRdb's copy keeps in-frame clones and lacks some. The table records approximately 100,000 clones, roughly 85% of them present only once. J lost 8 bases, V lost 6 bases, and 6 bases had no gene match. The CDR3 length is 14 residues. Germline CDR1 WSHSY, CDR2 SAAADI. Material for sequencing was blood. The clonotype was recovered from a person between 18 and 75 years old in good health. This chain joins TRBV10-2 and TRBJ1-4, with 10 positions matching TRBD1. In DNA, the CDR3 is TGCGCCAGCAGGCGGGGACAGGGGAAGGAAAAACTGTTTTTT. Amino acids: CASRRGQGKEKLFF.